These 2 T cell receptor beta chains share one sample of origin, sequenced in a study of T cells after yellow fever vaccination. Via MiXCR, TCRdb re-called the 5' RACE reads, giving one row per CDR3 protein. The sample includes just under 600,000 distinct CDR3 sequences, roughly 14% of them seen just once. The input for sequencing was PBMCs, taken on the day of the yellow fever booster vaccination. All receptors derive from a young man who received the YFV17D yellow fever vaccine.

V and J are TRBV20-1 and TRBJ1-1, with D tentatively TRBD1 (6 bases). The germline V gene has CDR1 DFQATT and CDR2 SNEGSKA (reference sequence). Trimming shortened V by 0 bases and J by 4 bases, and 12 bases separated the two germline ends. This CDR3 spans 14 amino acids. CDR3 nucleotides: TGCAGTGCTAGAGATACACAGGGCGGCACTGAAGCTTTCTTT. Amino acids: CSARDTQGGTEAFF.

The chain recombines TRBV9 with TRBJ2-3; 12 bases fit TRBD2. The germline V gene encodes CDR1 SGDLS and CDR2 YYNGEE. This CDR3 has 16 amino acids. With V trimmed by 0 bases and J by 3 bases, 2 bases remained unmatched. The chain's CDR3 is CASSVGLAGETDTQYF. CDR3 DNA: TGTGCCAGCAGCGTAGGACTAGCGGGAGAGACAGATACGCAGTATTTT.